The TCR beta chain described here comes from a study of blood T cell repertoires in COVID-19. Background on the study: Nucleic acid was either cDNA or gDNA, and it came from T cells, B-cell-depleted T cells, or PBMCs.

In the original processing: For nucleated cells, counts were estimated from reference gene primer amplification. Method: immunoSEQ multiplex PCR; TCRdb's copy keeps in-frame clones and lacks some. D and trimming come from the DNA, and the V and J calls and clone size come from that table. The sample yields 80,000 to 85,000 clones, approximately 84% seen once. Trimming pared 6 bases from V and 0 bases from J, leaving 18 bases between. The CDR3 contains 17 residues. Looked up from germline, CDR1 is MDHEN and CDR2 is SYDVKM. This sequence originates from a human donor in a cohort sampled during active COVID-19. This chain connects TRBV28 to TRBJ1-3, with D perhaps matching TRBD1 (6 bases). Sequenced sample: peripheral blood. The CDR3 loop is CASRWSGKGGSGNTIYF. CDR3 DNA: TGTGCCAGCAGATGGAGTGGTAAAGGGGGCTCTGGAAACACCATATATTTT.